This TCR beta chain originates from a study of T cells in localized non-small cell lung cancer. Data came from immunoSEQ multiplex PCR; TCRdb stores just in-frame clones and leaves some out. The table has roughly 25,000 clones, more than 85% seen once. General study findings and limits: Adjacent lung had a median roughly 60 of the 100 largest tumor clones.

This clone was counted a few times. The antigen is undetermined. The TCR comes from a woman aged 40 to 75 with stage I lung adenocarcinoma. The specimen comprised peripheral blood, sampled before any cancer treatment.

The CDR3 region has the DNA TGCGCCAGCAGCCAAGAGCTAGCGGAATCCTACGAGCAGTACTTC. It encodes CASSQELAESYEQYF. The gene calls are TRBV4-1 and TRBJ2-7, with 7 bases that match TRBD2. V shed 0 bases, J shed 1 base, and the junction held 3 bases outside the gene matches. CDR3 length: 15 amino acids. Germline V gene data show CDR1 as MGHRA and CDR2 as YSYEKL.